The 29 T cell receptor beta chains given below trace back to one sample, sequenced in a study of blood T cell repertoires in COVID-19. Assay used: immunoSEQ multiplex PCR; TCRdb lists only in-frame clones, some missing. This sample has fewer than 15,000 clones, with over 70% found just once. Material: peripheral blood. The source is a human donor in a cohort sampled during active COVID-19.

This chain links TRBV18 with TRBJ2-7, with 7 bases lining up with TRBD1. The CDR3 spans 15 residues. The germline CDR1 and CDR2 sequences are KGHSH and LQKENI. The J segment lost 6 bases and the V segment lost 0 bases, leaving 8 bases of the junction unmatched. The CDR3 loop is CASSPPGQPAGEQYF. The DNA of the CDR3 is TGTGCCAGCTCACCACCGGGACAGCCGGCGGGCGAGCAGTACTTC.

V usage is TRBV7-2 and J usage is TRBJ1-5; the D is unclear. CDR3 length: 15 amino acids. Trimming pared 1 base from V and 4 bases from J, leaving 11 bases between. The germline V gene encodes CDR1 SGHTA and CDR2 FQGNSA. The CDR3 region has the DNA TGTGCCAGCAGCTTAGGCGGTGGAGGAAATCAGCCCCAGCATTTT. It is translated as CASSLGGGGNQPQHF.

Regarding this clone: One junction end disagrees with the germline gene, perhaps due to a read error. The sample has other DNA sequences that encode this CDR3 too. The chain employs TRBV29-1 and TRBJ1-2; D is undetermined. Per germline, CDR1 SQVTM and CDR2 ANQGSEA. The CDR3 contains 14 residues. The CDR3 nucleotides read TGCAGCGTTGAAGATCCGGCGGAGGTCTATGGCTACACCTTT. Amino acids: CSVEDPAEVYGYTF.

The gene calls are TRBV7-6 and TRBJ2-3; 11 bases map to TRBD2. With V trimmed by 5 bases and J by 0 bases, 10 bases remained unmatched. Germline CDR1 is SGHVS and CDR2 is FNYEAQ. The CDR3 is 18 amino acids. The CDR3 sequence is CASSHLTSGSYSTDTQYF. The CDR3, as DNA: TGTGCCAGCAGCCATCTCACTAGCGGGAGCTACAGCACAGATACGCAGTATTTT.

The table lists this clone with a count of one. V usage is TRBV7-9 and J usage is TRBJ1-6; D unresolved. The CDR3 totals 14 residues. Trimming pared 1 base from V and 6 bases from J, leaving 7 bases between. Germline V gene lookup returns CDR1 SEHNR and CDR2 FQNEAQ (reference sequence). Written as DNA, the CDR3 is TGTGCCAGCAGCTTAGGAGGAATTAATTCACCCCTCCACTTT. This codes for CASSLGGINSPLHF.

CDR3 amino acids: CASSGQGLGSYSYNEQFF. DNA of the CDR3: TGCGCCAGCAGTGGACAGGGGCTGGGCTCCTACTCCTACAATGAGCAGTTCTTC. The chain links TRBV10-2 to TRBJ2-1, with 8 bases matching TRBD1. With 4 bases clipped from V and 0 bases from J, the junction kept 11 bases outside the gene matches. The germline gives CDR1 WSHSY, CDR2 SAAADI. This CDR3 has 18 residues.

The chain joins TRBV19 to TRBJ2-7; 8 positions match TRBD1. CDR1 and CDR2 from the germline V gene are LNHDA and SQIVND (reference sequence). The trim removed 5 bases at V and 4 bases at J, leaving 7 bases unmatched. The CDR3 is 14 residues long. The CDR3 loop is CASSGPGQDYEQYF. CDR3 coding DNA: TGTGCCAGTAGTGGACCGGGACAGGATTACGAGCAGTACTTC.

V is TRBV9 and J is TRBJ2-2, with a possible D match to TRBD1 (5 bases). With 0 bases removed from V and 3 bases from J, the gap between germline ends came to 12 bases. Germline V gives CDR1 SGDLS, CDR2 YYNGEE. The CDR3 runs 16 residues. The CDR3 nucleotides are TGTGCCAGCAGCGTAGCCGGCAGGGCAGACACCGGGGAGCTGTTTTTT. This sequence encodes CASSVAGRADTGELFF.

This chain joins TRBV6-5 and TRBJ2-7; TRBD1 is a possible D gene (5 bases). Germline V gene data show CDR1 as MNHEY and CDR2 as SVGAGI. V lost 4 bases, J lost 3 bases, and 13 bases lay in between. The CDR3 totals 14 residues. CDR3 nucleotides: TGTGCCAGCAGTTTGGGGCAGCAAAACTACGAGCAGTACTTC. Amino acids: CASSLGQQNYEQYF.

The J gene is TRBJ2-1, the V gene TRBV6-6; no definite D call. Germline-derived CDR1 and CDR2 are MNHNY and SVGAGI (reference sequence). The CDR3 totals 13 residues. V shed 11 bases and J shed 5 bases, with 16 bases lying between them. The CDR3 sequence is CASVPSDHNEQFF. CDR3 bases: TGTGCCTCCGTCCCCAGCGACCACAATGAGCAGTTCTTC.

This sequence joins TRBV27 and TRBJ2-7; 9 bases are a match to TRBD1. V shed 9 bases and J 5 bases; nucleotides not matched to a gene: 5. This CDR3 region has 12 residues. Germline V gene data show CDR1 as MNHEY and CDR2 as SMNVEV (reference sequence). The chain's CDR3 is CASRDRVHEQYF. Written as DNA, the CDR3 is TGTGCCAGTAGGGACAGGGTACACGAGCAGTACTTC.

This chain joins TRBV18 and TRBJ2-7; D might be TRBD1 (6 bases). Germline CDR1 KGHSH, CDR2 LQKENI. CDR3 size: 12 residues. The V end was cut by 6 bases, the J end by 6 bases, with 12 bases between. The CDR3 nucleotides read TGTGCCAGCTCGTCATTAGGGGGCGAGCAGTACTTC. Translating gives CASSSLGGEQYF.

This rearrangement joins TRBV7-9 to TRBJ2-5; 9 bases agree with TRBD1. Germline trimming cut 5 bases from V and 7 bases from J; bases unmatched to any gene: 5. Looked up from germline, CDR1 is SEHNR and CDR2 is FQNEAQ (reference sequence). This CDR3 region has 13 residues. This CDR3 is CASSPRTGVTQYF. The CDR3 DNA follows: TGTGCCAGCAGCCCACGGACAGGGGTGACCCAGTACTTC. The full variable domain, rest sourced from reference TRBV7-9 and TRBJ2-5, is DTGVSQNPRHKITKRGQNVTFRCDPISEHNRLYWYRQTLGQGPEFLTYFQNEAQLEKSRLLSDRFSAERPKGSFSTLEIQRTEQGDSAMYLCASSPRTGVTQYFGPGTRLLVL.

The gene calls are TRBV15 and TRBJ2-3; 7 bases are a match to TRBD2. Germline V gene lookup returns CDR1 LNHNV and CDR2 YYDKDF (reference sequence). Trimming cost V 0 bases and J 1 base; bases outside gene matches: 4. This CDR3 contains 16 residues. The CDR3 loop is CATSRDPSGRTDTQYF. The CDR3 bases are TGTGCCACCAGCAGAGACCCTAGCGGCCGCACAGATACGCAGTATTTT.

This clone has just a few counts. The chain uses TRBV28 and TRBJ1-3; no reliable D call. The ends were cut back, 8 bases at V and 3 bases at J, with 11 bases in the middle. Per the germline V gene, CDR1 is MDHEN and CDR2 is SYDVKM. The CDR3 is made up of 13 amino acids. The DNA for the CDR3 is TGTGCCAGCTTATCGGTGCGTGGAAACACCATATATTTT. Translation gives CASLSVRGNTIYF. The whole variable domain, remainder taken from reference TRBV28 and TRBJ1-3, is DVKVTQSSRYLVKRTGEKVFLECVQDMDHENMFWYRQDPGLGLRLIYFSYDVKMKEKGDIPEGYSVSREKKERFSLILESASTNQTSMYLCASLSVRGNTIYFGEGSWLTVV.

This clone was counted a few times. J is TRBJ2-7 and V is TRBV9, with TRBD2 as a possible D gene (5 bases). CDR1 and CDR2 (germline): SGDLS, YYNGEE. The V end lost 5 bases, the J end lost 5 bases, and 17 bases lay between the germline ends. CDR3 length equals 14 residues. CDR3 sequence (DNA): TGTGCCAGCAGTTCCGGGGTAGAAGTGGACGAGCAGTACTTC. Translation: CASSSGVEVDEQYF.

This clone was seen only a few times. This chain joins TRBV24-1 and TRBJ1-2; 7 bases map to TRBD1. The V and J ends lost 4 bases and 1 base, in that order; junction bases with no gene match: 2. The V gene's germline CDR1 is KGHDR and CDR2 SFDVKD. The CDR3 runs to 14 residues. The CDR3 region is CATSEDRFNYGYTF. The CDR3 DNA sequence: TGTGCCACCAGTGAGGACAGGTTTAACTATGGCTACACCTTC.

The chain joins TRBV7-9 to TRBJ2-7, with D perhaps matching TRBD2 (6 bases). Germline V gene lookup returns CDR1 SEHNR and CDR2 FQNEAQ (reference sequence). V lost 5 bases to trimming and J lost 6 bases, with 14 bases between them. CDR3 length: 13 amino acids. Written as DNA, the CDR3 is TGTGCCAGCAGCCCGCGGGACCTCGTCGAGCAGTACTTC. Protein product: CASSPRDLVEQYF.

The V gene is TRBV18, the J gene TRBJ1-2; D is perhaps TRBD1 (5 bases). Trimming stripped 0 bases from V and 3 bases from J, with 8 bases between. CDR1 is KGHSH, CDR2 LQKENI, per germline. This CDR3 is built from 14 residues. CDR3 protein: CASSPPMTDYGYTF. The CDR3 nucleotides are TGTGCCAGCTCACCACCCATGACAGACTATGGCTACACCTTC.

The chain uses TRBV7-9 and TRBJ1-1; D unclear. The V and J ends lost 1 base and 8 bases respectively, with 11 bases between them. This CDR3 spans 13 amino acids. Germline loops: CDR1 SEHNR, CDR2 FQNEAQ (reference sequence). The CDR3 sequence: CASSLGWAEEAFF. DNA of the CDR3: TGTGCCAGCAGCTTAGGCTGGGCTGAAGAAGCTTTCTTT. Filled out from reference TRBV7-9 and TRBJ1-1, the complete variable domain reads DTGVSQNPRHKITKRGQNVTFRCDPISEHNRLYWYRQTLGQGPEFLTYFQNEAQLEKSRLLSDRFSAERPKGSFSTLEIQRTEQGDSAMYLCASSLGWAEEAFFGQGTRLTVV.

The chain uses TRBV6-5 and TRBJ1-1; no clear D gene. The CDR3 consists of 13 residues. Trimming removed 6 bases from V and 1 base from J, with 9 bases in between. The V gene's germline CDR1 is MNHEY and CDR2 SVGAGI. CDR3 region: CASRMTGNTEAFF. CDR3 DNA sequence: TGTGCCAGCAGGATGACGGGGAACACTGAAGCTTTCTTT.

This chain links TRBV3-1 (or the pseudogene TRBV3-2) with TRBJ1-1, with D possibly TRBD1 on 6 matching bases. V was shortened by 4 bases and J by 0 bases, with 12 bases between the two germline ends. Germline V gene data show CDR1 as LGHDT and CDR2 as YNNKEL (reference sequence). The CDR3 loop spans 15 amino acids. The CDR3 sequence: CASSPLQGMNTEAFF. CDR3 coding DNA: TGTGCCAGCAGCCCTCTACAGGGCATGAACACTGAAGCTTTCTTT.

This clone is labeled medium-sized (0.01 to 0.1%). The V and J genes are TRBV27 and TRBJ2-3; no definite D call. The CDR3 consists of 16 residues. Trimming stripped 2 bases from V and 0 bases from J, with 12 bases between. From germline, CDR1 is MNHEY and CDR2 SMNVEV (reference sequence). The CDR3 region is CASSLTGHESTDTQYF. CDR3 nucleotide sequence: TGTGCCAGCAGTTTAACTGGGCACGAGAGCACAGATACGCAGTATTTT.

The chain combines TRBV29-1 with TRBJ1-1; no definite D call. Germline assignment: CDR1 SQVTM and CDR2 ANQGSEA. The CDR3 consists of 12 residues. Deletions cut 7 bases from V and 3 bases from J, with 12 bases between. CDR3 in amino acids: CSAWRRDTEAFF. The CDR3, as DNA: TGCAGCGCTTGGCGGCGCGACACTGAAGCTTTCTTT.

This clone was detected a few times. V usage is TRBV9 and J usage is TRBJ2-1, with 9 bases fitting TRBD2. This CDR3 is 17 amino acids long. V lost 4 bases and J lost 4; bases outside the gene matches: 12. CDR1 is SGDLS, CDR2 YYNGEE, per germline. This CDR3 reads CASSPSGTFPAYNEQFF. DNA for the CDR3: TGTGCCAGCAGCCCTAGCGGGACATTCCCCGCGTACAATGAGCAGTTCTTC.

CDR3 in DNA: TGTGCCAGCAGTGAAAAACCAGAGGGCTCCTACGAGCAGTACTTC. As protein: CASSEKPEGSYEQYF. The chain links TRBV6-1 to TRBJ2-7, with D maybe TRBD2 (5 bases). The CDR3 is 15 amino acids. Trimming took 2 bases from V and 0 from J, leaving 11 bases between them. Germline CDR1 is MNHNS and CDR2 is SASEGT.

This chain connects TRBV27 to TRBJ1-5; no clear D. V shed 6 bases and J shed 9 bases, with 9 bases lying between them. The CDR3 spans 11 residues. Germline lookup yields CDR1 MNHEY and CDR2 SMNVEV (reference sequence). In DNA, the CDR3 is TGTGCCAGCAGACAGTCCTTGCCCCAGCATTTT. This codes for CASRQSLPQHF.

The gene calls are TRBV19 and TRBJ2-1; 8 positions agree with TRBD2. This CDR3 contains 15 residues. Trimming at V came to 6 bases and at J to 5 bases, leaving 9 bases not matched to a gene. Germline V gene sequence: CDR1 LNHDA, CDR2 SQIVND (reference sequence). The CDR3: CASSTGTRWNNEQFF. The CDR3 nucleotides read TGTGCCAGTAGCACCGGGACTAGGTGGAACAATGAGCAGTTCTTC.

The V and J genes are TRBV30 and TRBJ2-3; 7 bases fit TRBD2. V gave up 1 base and J gave up 5 bases; unmatched junction bases: 9. Germline lookup yields CDR1 GTSNPN and CDR2 SVGIG (reference sequence). The CDR3 sequence is 15 residues long. This chain's CDR3 is CAWSGLAAARDTQYF. CDR3 in DNA: TGTGCCTGGAGTGGGCTAGCGGCGGCTAGAGATACGCAGTATTTT.